The clone carrying this T cell receptor (beta chain) has more than one count but fewer than ten. This specimen comes from a study of blood T cell repertoires in COVID-19. About the study: The analysed material was cDNA or gDNA that came from T cells, B-cell-depleted T cells, or PBMCs.

This CDR3 contains 17 residues. Losses at the gene ends were 6 bases for V and 4 bases for J; bases not matched to a gene: 9. The germline V gene encodes CDR1 MDHEN and CDR2 SYDVKM. Method: immunoSEQ multiplex PCR; TCRdb's copy keeps in-frame clones and lacks some. Of 300,000 to 400,000 clones in the sample, about nine tenths are singletons; the top ten hold roughly 6%. This TCR was sampled from a woman in her 50s with COVID-19, enrolled during active disease. Sequenced input: peripheral blood. The chain recombines TRBV28 with TRBJ2-3; 14 bases map to TRBD2. This CDR3 reads CASREPGLAGVADTQYF. The CDR3 DNA is TGTGCCAGCAGGGAACCGGGACTAGCGGGAGTTGCAGATACGCAGTATTTT.